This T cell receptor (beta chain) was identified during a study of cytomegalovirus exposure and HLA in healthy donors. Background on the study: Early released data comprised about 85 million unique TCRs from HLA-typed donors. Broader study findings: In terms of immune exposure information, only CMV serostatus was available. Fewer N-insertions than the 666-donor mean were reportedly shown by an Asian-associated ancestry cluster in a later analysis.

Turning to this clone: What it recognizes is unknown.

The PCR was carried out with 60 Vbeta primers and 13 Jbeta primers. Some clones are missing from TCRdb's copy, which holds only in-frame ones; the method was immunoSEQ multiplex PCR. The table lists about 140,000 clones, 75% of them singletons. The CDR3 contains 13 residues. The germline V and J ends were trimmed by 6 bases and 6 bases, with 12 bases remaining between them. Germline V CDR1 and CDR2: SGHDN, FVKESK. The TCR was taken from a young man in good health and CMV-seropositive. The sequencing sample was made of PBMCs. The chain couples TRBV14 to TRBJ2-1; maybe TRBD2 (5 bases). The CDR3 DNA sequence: TGTGCCAGCAGACCACTAGAACCCAATGAGCAGTTCTTC. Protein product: CASRPLEPNEQFF.